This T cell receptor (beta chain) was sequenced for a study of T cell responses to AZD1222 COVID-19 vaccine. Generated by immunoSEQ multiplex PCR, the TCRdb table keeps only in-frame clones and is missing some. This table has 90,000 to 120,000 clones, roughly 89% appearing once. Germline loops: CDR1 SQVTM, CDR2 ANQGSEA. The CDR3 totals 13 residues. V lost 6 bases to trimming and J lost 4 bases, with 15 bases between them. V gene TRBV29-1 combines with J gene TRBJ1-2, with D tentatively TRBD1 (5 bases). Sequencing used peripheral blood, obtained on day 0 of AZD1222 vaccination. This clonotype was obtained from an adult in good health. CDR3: CSVRGVVGYGYTF. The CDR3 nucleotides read TGCAGCGTCCGGGGGGTGGTCGGCTATGGCTACACCTTC.